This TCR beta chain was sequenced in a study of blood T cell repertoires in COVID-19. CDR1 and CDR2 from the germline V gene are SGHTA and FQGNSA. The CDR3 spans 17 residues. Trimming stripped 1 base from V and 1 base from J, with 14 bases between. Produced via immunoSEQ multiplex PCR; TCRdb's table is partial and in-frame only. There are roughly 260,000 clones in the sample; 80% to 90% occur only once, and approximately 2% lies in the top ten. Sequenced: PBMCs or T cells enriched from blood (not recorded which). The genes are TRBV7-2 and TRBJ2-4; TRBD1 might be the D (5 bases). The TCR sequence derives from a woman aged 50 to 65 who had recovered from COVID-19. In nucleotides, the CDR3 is TGTGCCAGCAGCTTAGTGAGTGGGGCCGGGGCCAAAAACATTCAGTACTTC. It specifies CASSLVSGAGAKNIQYF.